The clone carrying this T cell receptor beta chain showed up just once. The antigen is not known. This sample was taken from a study of long-term antiretroviral therapy in people with HIV. The germline V gene has CDR1 SNHLY and CDR2 FYNNEI. Deletions cut 4 bases from V and 4 bases from J, with 17 bases between. CDR3 length: 15 amino acids. Investigators performed immunoSEQ version v3.0 at survey level. Repertoires were generated with immunoSEQ multiplex PCR, while TCRdb's copy carries only in-frame clones and drops some. The sample consists of about 36,000 clones, around 85% of them appearing once. Study observations and caveats: ART adherence, viral resistance and therapy changes were not recorded. The study found that diversity rose after ART but stayed below transplant donor controls.

The sample consisted of unsorted PBMCs, taken 2.2 years after starting antiretroviral therapy. This chain uses TRBV2 with TRBJ2-7, with D perhaps matching TRBD1 (6 bases). This clonotype was sampled from a man aged 18-30 years with HIV. CDR3 residues: CASSVMGRGGYEQYF. The CDR3 DNA follows: TGTGCCAGCAGTGTGATGGGCAGGGGCGGTTACGAGCAGTACTTC.